Each of the 17 T cell receptor beta chains below was sequenced from the same sample in a study of blood T cell repertoires in COVID-19. Here immunoSEQ multiplex PCR was the method, and the copy in TCRdb shows in-frame clones only, minus some. This sample has around 260,000 clones, with more than 85% found just once. The sequencing input was peripheral blood. The receptors were sampled from a man between 18 and 35 years old with active or convalescent COVID-19.

The chain couples TRBV11-3 to TRBJ1-4; D is ambiguous. Per germline, CDR1 SGHNT and CDR2 YENEEA. The V end lost 8 bases, the J end lost 5 bases, and 12 bases lay between the germline ends. The CDR3 length is 13 residues. CDR3 sequence: CASHGETNEKLFF. CDR3 nucleotide sequence: TGTGCCAGCCACGGGGAGACAAATGAAAAACTGTTTTTT.

The V and J genes are TRBV19 and TRBJ1-6, with 9 bases matching TRBD1. The CDR3 has 15 amino acids. V lost 5 bases to trimming and J lost 7 bases; unmatched junction nucleotides: 6. CDR1 is LNHDA, CDR2 SQIVND, per germline (reference sequence). CDR3 coding DNA: TGTGCCAGTAGTGTCGGGACAGGGCCCAATTCACCCCTCCACTTT. Translated: CASSVGTGPNSPLHF.

V usage is TRBV4-1 and J usage is TRBJ2-7, with D possibly being TRBD1 (5 bases). Germline loops: CDR1 MGHRA, CDR2 YSYEKL. The V and J ends lost 0 bases and 4 bases respectively, with 16 bases between them. This CDR3 is built from 16 residues. The CDR3 reads CASSQDNAGMGYEQYF. The CDR3 nucleotides read TGCGCCAGCAGCCAAGATAACGCAGGGATGGGGTACGAGCAGTACTTC.

The sample holds a few counts of this clone. CDR3 region: CASSQDGQTNSPLHF. The CDR3 region has the DNA TGCGCCAGCAGCCAAGATGGGCAGACAAATTCACCCCTCCACTTT. V is TRBV4-1 and J is TRBJ1-6; D is uncertain. Germline values: CDR1 MGHRA, CDR2 YSYEKL. V was trimmed by 0 bases and J by 7 bases, leaving 10 bases between them. The CDR3 loop spans 15 amino acids.

V and J are TRBV7-9 and TRBJ2-1, with D tentatively TRBD1 (5 bases). V lost 5 bases and J 5 bases, leaving 22 bases between the germline ends. The CDR3 totals 17 residues. Germline CDR1 is SEHNR and CDR2 is FQNEAQ (reference sequence). DNA of the CDR3: TGTGCCAGCAGCCCCCCATGGCGGACAACAAGGAACAATGAGCAGTTCTTC. It is translated as CASSPPWRTTRNNEQFF. The full variable domain, with the rest looked up from reference TRBV7-9 and TRBJ2-1, is DTGVSQNPRHKITKRGQNVTFRCDPISEHNRLYWYRQTLGQGPEFLTYFQNEAQLEKSRLLSDRFSAERPKGSFSTLEIQRTEQGDSAMYLCASSPPWRTTRNNEQFFGPGTRLTVL.

The chain couples TRBV12-3 or TRBV12-4 to TRBJ1-5; D ambiguous. V dropped 6 bases and J dropped 7 bases, with 13 bases sitting between them. CDR3 length: 13 residues. This chain's CDR3 is CASSPRSYQPQHF. Here the CDR3 DNA reads TGTGCCAGCAGCCCGCGGAGTTACCAGCCCCAGCATTTT.

The gene calls are TRBV6-5 and TRBJ2-5, with D maybe TRBD1 (5 bases). The V end lost 5 bases, the J end lost 6 bases, and 10 bases lay between the germline ends. Germline loops: CDR1 MNHEY, CDR2 SVGAGI. The CDR3 extends over 12 amino acids. The chain's CDR3 is CASSPGLKTQYF. The CDR3 DNA follows: TGTGCCAGCAGTCCAGGGTTAAAGACCCAGTACTTC.

This clone was picked up a small number of times. This chain joins TRBV9 and TRBJ2-1, with TRBD1 as a possible D gene (5 bases). Trimming stripped 2 bases from V and 0 bases from J, with 18 bases between. The CDR3 totals 18 residues. CDR1 SGDLS and CDR2 YYNGEE come from the germline V gene. CDR3 sequence reads: CASSVSSQGSHSYNEQFF. The CDR3 coding sequence is TGTGCCAGCAGCGTTTCCTCCCAGGGCTCCCACTCCTACAATGAGCAGTTCTTC.

DNA for the CDR3: TGTGCCGTACAGGGTATTAACGGCTACACCTTC. It translates to CAVQGINGYTF. V gene TRBV25-1 combines with J gene TRBJ1-2; perhaps TRBD1 as D (6 bases). Germline lookup yields CDR1 MGHDK and CDR2 SYGVNS. V was shortened by 11 bases and J by 8 bases, with 15 bases between the two germline ends. The CDR3 spans 11 residues.

The V gene is TRBV28, the J gene TRBJ2-3; 7 bases match TRBD2. Unmatched junction bases numbered 11, after V lost 7 bases and J lost 4 bases. CDR1 and CDR2 from the germline V gene are MDHEN and SYDVKM. CDR3 length: 15 amino acids. DNA of the CDR3: TGTGCCAGCAAGACGCGTGGCGCGGGGGCAGATACGCAGTATTTT. As protein: CASKTRGAGADTQYF.

The table lists this clone with a few counts. The V call is TRBV5-1, the J call TRBJ1-1, with 8 nucleotides matching TRBD1. V lost 2 bases, J lost 2 bases, and 5 bases stayed unmatched. This CDR3 has 15 residues. Per the germline V gene, CDR1 is SGHRS and CDR2 is YFSETQ. The CDR3 loop is CASSFTGQVNTEAFF. The CDR3 nucleotides read TGCGCCAGCAGCTTCACGGGACAGGTAAACACTGAAGCTTTCTTT.

The J gene is TRBJ2-1, the V gene TRBV6-7; 7 nucleotides line up with TRBD1. Being an ORF, TRBV6-7 has a function that is uncertain. Unmatched junction bases numbered 10, after V lost 5 bases and J lost 6 bases. The CDR3 spans 15 residues. The CDR3 DNA is TGTGCCAGCAGTCGACAGGGATCCTCTTTCAATGAGCAGTTCTTC. Translation: CASSRQGSSFNEQFF.

The V and J genes are TRBV19 and TRBJ1-2; 8 nucleotides match TRBD1. Germline loops: CDR1 LNHDA, CDR2 SQIVND (reference sequence). Germline trimming cut 4 bases from V and 8 bases from J; bases unmatched to any gene: 12. The CDR3 loop spans 15 amino acids. CDR3 in amino acids: CASSTGQGTKLGYTF. CDR3 bases: TGTGCCAGTAGTACCGGACAGGGAACTAAACTAGGCTACACCTTC.

The sample holds a few counts of this clone. The chain links TRBV19 to TRBJ2-2, with TRBD1 matching 9 bases. The germline V gene encodes CDR1 LNHDA and CDR2 SQIVND (reference sequence). V shed 6 bases and J 7 bases; nucleotides not matched to a gene: 9. The CDR3 is made up of 15 amino acids. The CDR3 DNA reads TGTGCCAGTAGAGTACAGGGGGCAGAGGGCGGGGAGCTGTTTTTT. Its translation is CASRVQGAEGGELFF.

The chain recombines TRBV5-5 with TRBJ2-2, with TRBD1 matching over 7 bases. The CDR3 runs to 15 residues. V trimming: 4 bases; J trimming: 3 bases; junction bases outside the gene matches: 6. The germline gives CDR1 SGHKS, CDR2 YYEKEE (reference sequence). CDR3 coding DNA: TGTGCCAGCAGCCCATACGGGACAGACACCGGGGAGCTGTTTTTT. Its translation is CASSPYGTDTGELFF.

V gene TRBV7-6 combines with J gene TRBJ1-6, with TRBD1 matching over 8 bases. This CDR3 spans 18 amino acids. Germline-derived CDR1 and CDR2 are SGHVS and FNYEAQ. The V and J ends lost 5 bases and 10 bases, in that order; junction bases with no gene match: 19. The CDR3 DNA follows: TGTGCCAGCAGCGCTAGGGTAGATTTGGACAGGGTGAAATCACCCCTCCACTTT. Translating it yields CASSARVDLDRVKSPLHF.

In this sample, this clone turned up once. The V gene is TRBV9, the J gene TRBJ1-3, with D possibly TRBD1 on 5 matching bases. CDR3 length: 15 amino acids. Germline V gives CDR1 SGDLS, CDR2 YYNGEE. V dropped 0 bases and J dropped 4 bases, with 11 bases sitting between them. CDR3 loop: CASSVGRRTGNTIYF. CDR3 nucleotide sequence: TGTGCCAGCAGCGTAGGAAGGCGGACAGGAAACACCATATATTTT.